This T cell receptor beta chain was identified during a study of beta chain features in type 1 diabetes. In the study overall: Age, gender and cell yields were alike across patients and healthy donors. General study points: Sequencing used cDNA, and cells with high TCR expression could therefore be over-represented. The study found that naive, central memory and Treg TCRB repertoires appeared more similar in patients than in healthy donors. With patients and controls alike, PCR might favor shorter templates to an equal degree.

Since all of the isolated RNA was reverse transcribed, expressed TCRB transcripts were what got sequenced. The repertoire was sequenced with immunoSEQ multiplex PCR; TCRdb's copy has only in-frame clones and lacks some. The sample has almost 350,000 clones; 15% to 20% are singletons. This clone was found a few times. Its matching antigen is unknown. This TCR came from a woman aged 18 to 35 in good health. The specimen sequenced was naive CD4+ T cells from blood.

The CDR3 is CASSLQGNTEAFF. CDR3 DNA: TGTGCCAGCAGCCTCCAGGGGAACACTGAAGCTTTCTTT. The genes are TRBV11-1 and TRBJ1-1, with D perhaps TRBD1 (5 bases). CDR3 length: 13 residues. V dropped 5 bases and J dropped 1 base, with 8 bases sitting between them. Germline lookup yields CDR1 SGHAT and CDR2 FQDESV (reference sequence).